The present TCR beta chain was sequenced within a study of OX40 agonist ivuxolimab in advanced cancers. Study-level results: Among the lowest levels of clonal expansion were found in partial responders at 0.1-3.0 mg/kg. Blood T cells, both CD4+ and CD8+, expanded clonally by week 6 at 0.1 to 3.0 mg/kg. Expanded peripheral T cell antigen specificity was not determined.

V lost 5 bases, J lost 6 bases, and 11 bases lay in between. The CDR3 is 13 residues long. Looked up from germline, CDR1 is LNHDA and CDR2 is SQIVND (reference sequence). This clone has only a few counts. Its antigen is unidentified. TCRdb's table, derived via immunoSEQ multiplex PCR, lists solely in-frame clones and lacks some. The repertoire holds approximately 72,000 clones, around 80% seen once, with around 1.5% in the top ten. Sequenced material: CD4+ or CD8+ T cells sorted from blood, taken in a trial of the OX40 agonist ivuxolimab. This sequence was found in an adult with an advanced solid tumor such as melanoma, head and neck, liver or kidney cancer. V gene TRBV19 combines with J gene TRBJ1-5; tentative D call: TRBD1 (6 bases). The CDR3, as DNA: TGTGCCAGTAGTTGGGGGCACGGTCAGCCCCAGCATTTT. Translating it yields CASSWGHGQPQHF.